A single T cell receptor beta chain is shown here with its context. This sample stems from a study of blood T cell repertoires in COVID-19. At the level of the study: Sources were T cells, B-cell-depleted T cells, or PBMCs; the material itself was cDNA or gDNA.

Patients of the Seattle cohort, enrolled during active infection, were followed longitudinally. Per the original methods: Using reference gene primer amplification, nucleated cell counts were estimated. Repertoires were generated with immunoSEQ multiplex PCR, while TCRdb's copy carries only in-frame clones and drops some. Clone size and V and J calls were adopted from that table, with D and trimming inferred from the DNA. Found here are some 220,000 clones, about 90% of them singletons; the top ten hold roughly 0.89%. CDR3 length equals 15 residues. The V gene's germline CDR1 is SEHNR and CDR2 FQNEAQ (reference sequence). Trimming removed 3 bases at V and 4 bases at J, with 12 bases between.

The material sequenced was peripheral blood. This TCR was sampled from a man aged 30 to 45 with COVID-19, enrolled during active disease. V gene TRBV7-9 combines with J gene TRBJ2-2, with D possibly being TRBD1 (6 bases). CDR3 DNA sequence: TGTGCCAGCAGCTTGAATACAGGGTTCACCGGGGAGCTGTTTTTT. Its protein product is CASSLNTGFTGELFF.